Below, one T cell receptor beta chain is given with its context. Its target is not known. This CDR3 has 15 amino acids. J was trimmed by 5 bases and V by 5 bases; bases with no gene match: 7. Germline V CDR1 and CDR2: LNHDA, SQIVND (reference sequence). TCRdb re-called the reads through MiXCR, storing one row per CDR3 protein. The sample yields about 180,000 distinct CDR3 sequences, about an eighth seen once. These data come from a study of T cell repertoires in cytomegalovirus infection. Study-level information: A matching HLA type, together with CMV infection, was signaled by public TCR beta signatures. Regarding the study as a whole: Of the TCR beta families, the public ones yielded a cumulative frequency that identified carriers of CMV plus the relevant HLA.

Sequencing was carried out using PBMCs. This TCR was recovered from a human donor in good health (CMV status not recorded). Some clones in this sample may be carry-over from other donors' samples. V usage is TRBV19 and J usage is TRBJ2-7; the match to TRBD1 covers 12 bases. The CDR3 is CASSAPGQGAHEQYF. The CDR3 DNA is TGTGCCAGTAGTGCTCCGGGACAGGGGGCCCACGAGCAGTACTTC.